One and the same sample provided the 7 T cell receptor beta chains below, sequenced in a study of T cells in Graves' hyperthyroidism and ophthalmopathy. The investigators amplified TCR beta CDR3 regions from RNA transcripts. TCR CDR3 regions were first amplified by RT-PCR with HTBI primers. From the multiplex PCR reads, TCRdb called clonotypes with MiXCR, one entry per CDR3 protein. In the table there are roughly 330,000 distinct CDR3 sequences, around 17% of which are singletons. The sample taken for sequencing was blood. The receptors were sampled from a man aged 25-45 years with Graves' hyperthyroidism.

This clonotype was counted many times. The CDR3 loop is CASSYLSRRNQPQHF. The CDR3, as DNA: TGTGCCAGCAGCTACCTGAGTCGGAGGAATCAGCCCCAGCATTTT. The rearrangement joins TRBV6-1 to TRBJ1-5; D unresolved. Germline V lookup: CDR1 MNHNS, CDR2 SASEGT. This CDR3 has 15 amino acids. The V end lost 6 bases, the J end lost 4 bases, and 16 bases lay between the germline ends.

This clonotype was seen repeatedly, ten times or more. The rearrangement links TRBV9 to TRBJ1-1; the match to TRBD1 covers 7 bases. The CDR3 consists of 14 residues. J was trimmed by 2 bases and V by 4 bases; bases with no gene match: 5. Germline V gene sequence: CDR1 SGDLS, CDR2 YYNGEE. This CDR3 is CASSPWTGNTEAFF. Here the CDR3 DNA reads TGTGCCAGCAGCCCGTGGACAGGCAACACTGAAGCTTTCTTT.

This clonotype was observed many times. CDR3 residues: CASSSDPGQGWGTQYF. As DNA, the CDR3 is TGTGCCAGCAGTTCGGATCCGGGACAGGGGTGGGGTACGCAGTATTTT. This chain connects TRBV27 to TRBJ2-3; 10 bases match TRBD1. The CDR3 has 16 residues. Germline lookup yields CDR1 MNHEY and CDR2 SMNVEV (reference sequence). J was trimmed by 8 bases and V by 4 bases; bases with no gene match: 12.

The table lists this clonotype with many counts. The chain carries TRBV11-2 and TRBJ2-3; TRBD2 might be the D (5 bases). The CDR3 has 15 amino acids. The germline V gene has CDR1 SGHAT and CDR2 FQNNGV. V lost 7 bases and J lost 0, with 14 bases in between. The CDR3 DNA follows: TGTGCCAGCACCAGAAGCGGTATGAGCACAGATACGCAGTATTTT. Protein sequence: CASTRSGMSTDTQYF.

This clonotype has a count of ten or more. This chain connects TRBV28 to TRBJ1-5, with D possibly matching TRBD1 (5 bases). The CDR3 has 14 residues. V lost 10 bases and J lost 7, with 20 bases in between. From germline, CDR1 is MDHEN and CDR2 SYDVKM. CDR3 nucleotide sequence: TGTGCCAACTCCAGGGAGGGGCGTAAGCAGCCCCAGCATTTT. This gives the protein CANSREGRKQPQHF.

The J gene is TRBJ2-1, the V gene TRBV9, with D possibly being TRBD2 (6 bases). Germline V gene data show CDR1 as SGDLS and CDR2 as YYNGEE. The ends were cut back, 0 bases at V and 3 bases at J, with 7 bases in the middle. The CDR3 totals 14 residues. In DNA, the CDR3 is TGTGCCAGCAGCGTAGGGCGGGGCTACAATGAGCAGTTCTTC. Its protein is CASSVGRGYNEQFF. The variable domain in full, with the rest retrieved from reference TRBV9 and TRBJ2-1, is DSGVTQTPKHLITATGQRVTLRCSPRSGDLSVYWYQQSLDQGLQFLIQYYNGEERAKGNILERFSAQQFPDLHSELNLSSLELGDSALYFCASSVGRGYNEQFFGPGTRLTVL.

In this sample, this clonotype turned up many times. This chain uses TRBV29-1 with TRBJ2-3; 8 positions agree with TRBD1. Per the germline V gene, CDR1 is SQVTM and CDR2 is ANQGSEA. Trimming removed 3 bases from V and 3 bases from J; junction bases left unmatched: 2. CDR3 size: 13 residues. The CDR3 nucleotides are TGCAGCGTTGACCGACAGGGGACAGATACGCAGTATTTT. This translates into CSVDRQGTDTQYF.